These 8 T cell receptor beta chains were all obtained from the same sample, sequenced in a study of shared T cell receptors in the human thymus (dated by TCRdb to the early 2020s). The library was obtained by the immunoSEQ multiplex PCR assay. TCRdb holds this immuneACCESS table with in-frame rearrangements only. Some clones are missing; in checked studies, unresolved V genes explain under half, and the rest has no known cause. The sample table lists 540,000 or so clones, 75% to 85% of them with a count of one. The ten largest account for about 0.012% of the sample. These same data were also listed under a study on human thymus T cells.

The sample consisted of thymocytes. Receptors were obtained from a boy under two years old with a congenital heart defect. Donor details come from another sample of the same person, matched by shared clones.

This clone was detected only a few times. The rearrangement joins TRBV5-4 to TRBJ2-4; TRBD1 aligns across 9 bases. The CDR3 contains 16 residues. Germline V lookup: CDR1 SGHNT, CDR2 YYREEE (reference sequence). J lost 5 bases, V lost 0 bases, and 6 bases had no gene match. The CDR3 protein is CASSLATGGVQNIQYF. In nucleotides, the CDR3 is TGTGCCAGCAGCTTGGCGACAGGGGGGGTGCAAAACATTCAGTACTTC.

This rearrangement joins TRBV5-6 to TRBJ2-1; 7 bases are a match to TRBD1. The J segment lost 6 bases and the V segment lost 2 bases, leaving 8 bases of the junction unmatched. This CDR3 is 15 amino acids long. Germline V gives CDR1 SGHDT, CDR2 YYEEEE. The CDR3 nucleotides are TGTGCCAGCAGCTTACGAAGGGGGCCCAGCAATGAGCAGTTCTTC. Its translation is CASSLRRGPSNEQFF.

This clone was observed a handful of times. The chain joins TRBV28 to TRBJ1-3; maybe TRBD1 (5 bases). This CDR3 has 14 amino acids. CDR1 is MDHEN and CDR2 is SYDVKM in the germline V gene. Trimming stripped 8 bases from V and 0 bases from J, with 11 bases between. The CDR3 sequence: CASGALDSGNTIYF. The CDR3 nucleotides are TGTGCCAGCGGGGCACTTGACTCTGGAAACACCATATATTTT.

V is TRBV7-6 and J is TRBJ2-1; TRBD2 is a possible D gene (5 bases). This CDR3 spans 16 amino acids. V was shortened by 0 bases and J by 4 bases, with 13 bases between the two germline ends. Germline loops: CDR1 SGHVS, CDR2 FNYEAQ. The CDR3 spells CASSLAGEAAYNEQFF. CDR3 nucleotides: TGTGCCAGCAGCTTAGCGGGAGAAGCGGCTTACAATGAGCAGTTCTTC.

The V and J genes are TRBV29-1 and TRBJ1-2; a possible D gene is TRBD1 (6 bases). The length of the CDR3 is 15 residues. Germline assignment: CDR1 SQVTM and CDR2 ANQGSEA. Trimming removed 6 bases at V and 5 bases at J, with 22 bases between. CDR3 residues: CSVAGGPQGSYGYTF. The CDR3 bases are TGCAGCGTAGCGGGGGGGCCTCAAGGGTCATATGGCTACACCTTC.

This chain uses TRBV29-1 with TRBJ2-5, with TRBD2 matching over 15 bases. CDR1 and CDR2 from the germline V gene are SQVTM and ANQGSEA. J gave up 2 bases and V 3 bases, and 19 bases lay outside the gene matches. The CDR3 is 21 amino acids. CDR3 coding DNA: TGCAGCGTTGAGGACACACGGACTAGCGGGAGGGCCCCACCTTTACAAGAGACCCAGTACTTC. As protein: CSVEDTRTSGRAPPLQETQYF.

The CDR3 sequence is CASRSEGAGNEKLFF. The DNA for the CDR3 is TGCGCCAGCAGGTCAGAGGGCGCAGGAAATGAAAAACTGTTTTTT. V gene TRBV5-1 combines with J gene TRBJ1-4; D uncertain. The CDR3 contains 15 residues. Trimming took 5 bases from V and 5 from J, leaving 16 bases between them. The V gene's germline CDR1 is SGHRS and CDR2 YFSETQ.

V gene TRBV4-3 combines with J gene TRBJ1-2; tentatively, D is TRBD1 (5 bases). Trimming cost V 0 bases and J 8 bases, with 16 bases left between them. Germline V gene data show CDR1 as LGHNA and CDR2 as YSLEER. The CDR3 is made up of 15 amino acids. The CDR3 here is CASSQDPEHRMGYTF. CDR3 DNA: TGCGCCAGCAGCCAAGATCCGGAGCACAGGATGGGCTACACCTTC.